A single sample is the source of the 10 T cell receptor beta chains below, sequenced in a study of blood T cell repertoires in COVID-19. Sequencing was performed with immunoSEQ multiplex PCR; in TCRdb, only in-frame clones are kept and a portion is missing. The repertoire holds 220,000 or so clones, with approximately 81% as singletons. The sequenced sample consisted of peripheral blood. The receptors were gathered from an elderly woman with acute or convalescent COVID-19.

The V and J genes are TRBV19 and TRBJ2-5; the match to TRBD2 covers 7 bases. CDR1 and CDR2 (germline): LNHDA, SQIVND (reference sequence). Trimming removed 5 bases from V and 2 bases from J; junction bases left unmatched: 11. The CDR3 is made up of 16 amino acids. The CDR3 nucleotides are TGTGCCAGTAGTCCCGGCCAGCGGGGACCTCAAGAGACCCAGTACTTC. This gives the protein CASSPGQRGPQETQYF.

Written as DNA, the CDR3 is TGTGCCAGCAGCGAAAAACGACCGGGACAGGGGTCCTATGGCTACACCTTC. Translating gives CASSEKRPGQGSYGYTF. J is TRBJ1-2 and V is TRBV2; TRBD1 matches 10 bases. In germline, CDR1 is SNHLY, CDR2 FYNNEI. This CDR3 spans 17 amino acids. The J segment lost 4 bases and the V segment lost 6 bases, leaving 14 bases of the junction unmatched.

The V gene is TRBV7-8, the J gene TRBJ2-7; TRBD1 agrees at 10 bases. The V segment lost 2 bases and the J segment 7 bases; nucleotides outside the gene matches: 14. The CDR3 length is 17 residues. Germline-derived CDR1 and CDR2 are SGHVS and FQNEAQ. DNA of the CDR3: TGTGCCAGCAGCTTAATTATAGGGCCGACAGGGGGCAGGGAGCAGTACTTC. Residues: CASSLIIGPTGGREQYF.

To note about this clone: The sample contains more than one DNA sequence encoding this CDR3. The chain has TRBV7-2 and TRBJ2-1; no clear D gene. There are 16 residues in the CDR3. V was clipped by 1 base and J by 4 bases, with 14 bases between them. Germline CDR1 and CDR2: SGHTA and FQGNSA. The CDR3 DNA reads as TGTGCCAGCAGCTTAGATCCAGGTCCCTCATACAATGAGCAGTTCTTC. Its protein product is CASSLDPGPSYNEQFF.

This sequence joins TRBV13 and TRBJ2-7, with 11 positions matching TRBD1. V gave up 4 bases and J gave up 6 bases; unmatched junction bases: 2. The germline gives CDR1 PRHDT, CDR2 FYEKMQ (reference sequence). The CDR3 sequence is 13 residues long. In nucleotides, the CDR3 is TGTGCCAGCAGCTGGACAGGGGGCGGCGAGCAGTACTTC. This translates into CASSWTGGGEQYF.

The gene calls are TRBV9 and TRBJ2-5; 8 nucleotides match TRBD1. In germline, CDR1 is SGDLS, CDR2 YYNGEE. This CDR3 spans 15 amino acids. With V trimmed by 2 bases and J by 3 bases, 6 bases remained unmatched. Here the CDR3 DNA reads TGTGCCAGCAGCGTTTCAGGGGGCTCTGAAGAGACCCAGTACTTC. Translating gives CASSVSGGSEETQYF.

The chain is built from TRBV19 and TRBJ2-7, with 9 nucleotides matching TRBD2. Per germline, CDR1 LNHDA and CDR2 SQIVND (reference sequence). With 5 bases clipped from V and 0 bases from J, the junction kept 5 bases outside the gene matches. The CDR3 has 15 amino acids. CDR3 amino acids: CASSRGGDLSYEQYF. For the CDR3, the DNA is TGTGCCAGTAGTCGCGGGGGGGACCTCTCCTACGAGCAGTACTTC.

The chain couples TRBV28 to TRBJ2-2, with TRBD1 matching 10 bases. The CDR3 covers 15 residues. Losses at the gene ends were 0 bases for V and 7 bases for J; bases not matched to a gene: 2. CDR1 MDHEN and CDR2 SYDVKM come from the germline V gene. CDR3 in DNA: TGTGCCAGCAGTTTATGGACAGGGGGCAACGGGGAGCTGTTTTTT. Translation: CASSLWTGGNGELFF.

The chain recombines TRBV12-3 or TRBV12-4 with TRBJ1-1; D remains ambiguous. Trimming shortened V by 3 bases and J by 3 bases, and 5 bases separated the two germline ends. This CDR3 spans 12 amino acids. CDR3 residues: CASSLRDTEAFF. The DNA of the CDR3 is TGTGCCAGCAGTTTGAGGGACACTGAAGCTTTCTTT.

The rearrangement joins TRBV5-8 to TRBJ2-7, with TRBD1 as a possible D gene (6 bases). The CDR3 length is 14 residues. Germline lookup yields CDR1 SGHTS and CDR2 YDEGEE. The V and J ends lost 1 base and 7 bases respectively, with 15 bases between them. The CDR3, as DNA: TGTGCCAGCAGCTTGTCAGGGGTCCCTTCGGAGCAGTACTTC. Translation gives CASSLSGVPSEQYF.